The rows below give T cell receptor beta chains drawn from one sample of a study of human T cells and chemical hapten exposure. Via MiXCR, TCRdb re-called the RACE reads, giving one row per CDR3 protein. Of 150,000 to 200,000 distinct CDR3 sequences listed, around a quarter are singletons. Sample: whole blood, taken in connection with sensitization to the hapten diphenylcyclopropenone (DPC). Source of these receptors: a young woman with alopecia areata. Some clones in this sample may be carry-over from other donors' samples. Each CDR3 is given with its conserved first and last residue. Each record gives: clone size, D gene, J gene, V gene, CDR3 protein, CDR3 DNA. The D gene is left open where the match is weak. Clone size is stated in some rows and not others, as once, few, many or a class when expanded.

>many|TRBD2|TRBJ2-5|TRBV4-2
CASSQDFAGGLLETQYF
TGTGCCAGCAGCCAAGATTTTGCGGGGGGCTTGCTGGAGACCCAGTACTTC
>.|.|TRBJ1-2|TRBV7-2
CASSLTGANYGYTF
TGTGCCAGCAGCTTAACTGGGGCGAACTATGGCTACACCTTC
>.|.|TRBJ1-1|TRBV18
CASSPDTSEAFF
TGTGCCAGCTCACCGGACACTTCTGAAGCTTTCTTT
>.|.|TRBJ2-2|TRBV4-1
CASSQAAPNTGELFF
TGCGCCAGCAGCCAAGCCGCCCCTAACACCGGGGAGCTGTTTTTT
>few|.|TRBJ1-2|TRBV20-1
CSANPGLGGYTF
TGCAGTGCCAACCCGGGGTTAGGGGGCTACACCTTC
>few|.|TRBJ1-5|TRBV6-5
CASRQSLRNQPQHF
TGTGCCAGCAGGCAGTCCTTGCGCAATCAGCCCCAGCATTTT
>.|TRBD1|TRBJ1-1|TRBV2
CASRLQGAKSLEAFF
TGTGCCAGCAGGCTACAGGGGGCAAAATCCCTTGAAGCTTTCTTT
>few|TRBD2|TRBJ2-5|TRBV7-2
CASSLTILAVGETQYF
TGTGCCAGCAGCTTAACTATACTAGCGGTAGGAGAGACCCAGTACTTC
>.|.|TRBJ2-7|TRBV12-3/TRBV12-4
CASSLGLPYEQYF
TGTGCCAGCAGCCTAGGACTCCCCTACGAGCAGTACTTC
>.|.|TRBJ1-1|TRBV6-5
CASSYTSTPAFF
TGTGCCAGCAGTTACACGTCGACTCCAGCTTTCTTT
>.|.|TRBJ2-6|TRBV4-1
CASSQIPGANVLTF
TGCGCCAGCAGCCAAATACCTGGGGCCAACGTCCTGACTTTC
>.|.|TRBJ2-7|TRBV29-1
CSGQSGEKQYF
TGCAGCGGTCAATCCGGGGAGAAGCAGTACTTC
>.|.|TRBJ2-5|TRBV7-3
CASSSNRRSETQYF
TGTGCCAGCAGCTCTAACAGGAGGTCGGAGACCCAGTACTTC
>few|.|TRBJ2-3|TRBV4-1
CASSRMESTDTQYF
TGCGCCAGCAGCCGGATGGAAAGCACAGATACGCAGTATTTT
>few|TRBD1|TRBJ1-2|TRBV24-1
CATSDLQGYGYTF
TGTGCCACCAGTGATTTACAGGGGTATGGCTACACCTTC
>.|.|TRBJ2-7|TRBV20-1
CSAHRVLGEQYF
TGCAGTGCTCACAGGGTTCTCGGCGAGCAGTACTTC
>many|.|TRBJ2-3|TRBV21-1
CASSKQIAGSTQYF
TGTGCCAGCAGCAAGCAAATAGCGGGAAGCACGCAGTATTTT
>.|.|TRBJ2-4|TRBV15
CATGQRGSKNIQYF
TGTGCCACCGGACAAAGGGGAAGCAAAAACATTCAGTACTTC
>.|.|TRBJ2-3|TRBV7-2
CASSPVVLTSTDTQYF
TGTGCCAGCAGCCCCGTCGTCCTGACTAGCACAGATACGCAGTATTTT
>once|TRBD2|TRBJ2-1|TRBV29-1
CSEQRRGGYVDNEQFF
TGCAGCGAGCAAAGGCGGGGGGGCTATGTGGACAATGAGCAGTTCTTC
>few|.|TRBJ2-1|TRBV10-2
CASTTPNEQFF
TGCGCCAGTACCACCCCTAATGAGCAGTTCTTC
>.|.|TRBJ2-7|TRBV7-9
CASSLAPVMYF
TGTGCCAGCAGCTTAGCTCCGGTCATGTACTTC
>.|.|TRBJ1-1|TRBV7-2
CASSISENTEAFF
TGTGCCAGCAGCATTAGTGAGAACACTGAAGCTTTCTTT
>.|TRBD2|TRBJ2-1|TRBV4-1
CASSHRPGLADTIGREQFF
TGCGCCAGCAGCCACCGTCCGGGACTAGCGGATACCATTGGCCGTGAGCAGTTCTTC
>few|.|TRBJ2-2|TRBV7-3
CASSSKRTGELFF
TGTGCCAGCAGCTCCAAGAGAACCGGGGAGCTGTTTTTT
>many|TRBD2|TRBJ2-1|TRBV4-3
CASSQGFPLAGLNNEQFF
TGCGCCAGCAGCCAAGGATTCCCACTAGCGGGATTGAACAATGAGCAGTTCTTC
>.|TRBD1|TRBJ2-3|TRBV9
CASSPRQGWTDTQYF
TGTGCCAGCAGCCCAAGACAGGGATGGACAGATACGCAGTATTTT
>few|.|TRBJ2-4|TRBV15
CATSRGNLDIQYF
TGTGCCACCAGCCGAGGGAATTTAGACATTCAGTACTTC
>.|TRBD1|TRBJ2-3|TRBV5-1
CASSLQGAWDTQYF
TGCGCCAGCAGCTTGCAGGGGGCATGGGATACGCAGTATTTT
>.|TRBD2|TRBJ2-2|TRBV4-3
CASSQEAGGSTGELFF
TGCGCCAGCAGCCAAGAGGCGGGGGGAAGCACCGGGGAGCTGTTTTTT
>few|.|TRBJ1-3|TRBV5-1
CASSPDSGRLGNTIYF
TGCGCCAGCAGCCCGGACAGCGGAAGATTAGGAAACACCATATATTTT
>few|TRBD1|TRBJ2-3|TRBV27
CASSSLQGADTQYF
TGTGCCAGCAGTTCTCTCCAGGGGGCAGATACGCAGTATTTT
>.|.|TRBJ2-1|TRBV7-9
CASSLGPGNEQFF
TGTGCCAGCAGCTTAGGTCCGGGCAATGAGCAGTTCTTC
>.|.|TRBJ2-3|TRBV30
CACLTDTDTQYF
TGTGCCTGTTTAACTGACACAGATACGCAGTATTTT
>few|TRBD1|TRBJ2-7|TRBV5-5
CASSSLQQGSVHEQYF
TGTGCCAGCAGCTCTTTACAACAGGGGTCGGTCCACGAGCAGTACTTC
>few|.|TRBJ2-5|TRBV9
CASSVESEWETQYF
TGTGCCAGCAGCGTCGAGTCCGAGTGGGAGACCCAGTACTTC
>.|.|TRBJ2-2|TRBV7-9
CASRQPGELFF
TGTGCCAGCAGACAGCCCGGGGAGCTGTTTTTT
>.|.|TRBJ1-1|TRBV6-1
CASTLLNTEAFF
TGTGCCAGCACCCTCCTGAACACTGAAGCTTTCTTT
>few|.|TRBJ2-3|TRBV7-8
CASSPDLVPDTQYF
TGTGCCAGCAGCCCCGACCTAGTACCGGATACGCAGTATTTT
>many|.|TRBJ2-5|TRBV12-3/TRBV12-4
CARPGDGQETQYF
TGTGCCAGACCAGGGGACGGACAAGAGACCCAGTACTTC
>few|.|TRBJ2-4|TRBV6-1
CASREGLGARAKNIQYF
TGTGCCAGCAGAGAGGGTCTGGGGGCGAGAGCCAAAAACATTCAGTACTTC
>few|TRBD2|TRBJ2-3|TRBV4-1
CASSPGLAGVITDTQYF
TGCGCCAGCAGCCCTGGACTAGCGGGGGTTATCACAGATACGCAGTATTTT
>many|.|TRBJ2-2|TRBV5-4
CASSGPTRTRANTGELFF
TGTGCCAGCAGCGGGCCGACTAGGACCCGAGCGAACACCGGGGAGCTGTTTTTT
>.|.|TRBJ1-2|TRBV2
CASQTPGHGGGDGYTF
TGTGCCAGCCAAACCCCGGGACACGGAGGGGGGGATGGCTACACCTTC
>.|.|TRBJ2-3|TRBV7-8
CASSFRDHSTDTQYF
TGTGCCAGCAGCTTCCGGGACCACAGCACAGATACGCAGTATTTT
>.|.|TRBJ1-1|TRBV7-8
CASSFSLGGNTEAFF
TGTGCCAGCAGCTTCTCCCTTGGGGGGAACACTGAAGCTTTCTTT
>.|.|TRBJ2-7|TRBV10-2
CASSESRPTHEQYF
TGCGCCAGCAGTGAGTCGCGGCCGACGCACGAGCAGTACTTC
>few|TRBD1|TRBJ2-1|TRBV12-3/TRBV12-4
CASRDREVPVGNEQFF
TGTGCCAGCAGAGACAGGGAAGTTCCCGTTGGCAATGAGCAGTTCTTC
>many|TRBD2|TRBJ2-1|TRBV29-1
CSVFLAGGLGEQFF
TGCAGCGTTTTCTTAGCGGGGGGGCTGGGTGAGCAGTTCTTC